Here is one TCR beta chain with its context. What it binds is not known. Time point: newly diagnosed, previously untreated cHL patient sample. Acting as the comparison were PBMCs from newly diagnosed, untreated classical Hodgkin lymphoma. The sample originates from a study of PD-1 blockade in classical Hodgkin lymphoma. General study points: Newly diagnosed patients were said to have less baseline TCR diversity than healthy donors did.

Only in-frame clones appear in the TCRdb table, and some are missing; sequencing was by immunoSEQ multiplex PCR. The table includes fewer than 35,000 clones, approximately 94% detected once. The sequence was collected from a human donor with classical Hodgkin lymphoma. The sequencing input was peripheral blood mononuclear cells (PBMCs).

The CDR3 loop is CASSQERVGGQPQHF. The CDR3 nucleotides read TGCGCCAGCAGCCAAGAAAGGGTTGGCGGTCAGCCCCAGCATTTT. This chain connects TRBV4-3 to TRBJ1-5; no firm D call. The CDR3 has 15 residues. Per the germline V gene, CDR1 is LGHNA and CDR2 is YSLEER. The V end lost 0 bases, the J end lost 6 bases, and 12 bases lay between the germline ends.